This TCR beta chain was recovered during a study of blood T cell repertoires in COVID-19. Germline V gene sequence: CDR1 LNHNV, CDR2 YYDKDF (reference sequence). Trimming removed 0 bases at V and 8 bases at J, with 13 bases between. The CDR3 extends over 14 amino acids. Generated by immunoSEQ multiplex PCR, the TCRdb table keeps only in-frame clones and is missing some. The repertoire holds 200,000 to 250,000 clones, with 80% to 95% as singletons. This chain uses TRBV15 with TRBJ1-2, with D unresolved. This clonotype was obtained from a man between 60 and 75 years old with COVID-19, enrolled during active disease. The source material was peripheral blood. The DNA for the CDR3 is TGTGCCACCAGCAGAGATTGGAGGGTCCGCGGCTACACCTTC. This translates into CATSRDWRVRGYTF. Combining the CDR3 with reference TRBV15 and TRBJ1-2 gives the whole variable domain DAMVIQNPRYQVTQFGKPVTLSCSQTLNHNVMYWYQQKSSQAPKLLFHYYDKDFNNEADTPDNFQSRRPNTSFCFLDIRSPGLGDTAMYLCATSRDWRVRGYTFGSGTRLTVV.